This T cell receptor beta chain was retrieved from a study of cytomegalovirus exposure and HLA in healthy donors. PCR involved 60 Vbeta and 13 Jbeta primers. Assay used: immunoSEQ multiplex PCR; TCRdb lists only in-frame clones, some missing. Of about 120,000 clones listed, 79% are singletons. Germline trimming cut 6 bases from V and 3 bases from J; bases unmatched to any gene: 3. CDR1 and CDR2 (germline): SNHLY, FYNNEI. The CDR3 runs 13 residues. Sequencing was done on a sample of PBMCs. The receptor comes from a man aged 25 to 40 in good health and CMV-seropositive. This chain uses TRBV2 with TRBJ2-7; 9 positions match TRBD1. CDR3 bases: TGTGCCAGCAGCCCGGACAGGGGCTACGAGCAGTACTTC. Translating gives CASSPDRGYEQYF.